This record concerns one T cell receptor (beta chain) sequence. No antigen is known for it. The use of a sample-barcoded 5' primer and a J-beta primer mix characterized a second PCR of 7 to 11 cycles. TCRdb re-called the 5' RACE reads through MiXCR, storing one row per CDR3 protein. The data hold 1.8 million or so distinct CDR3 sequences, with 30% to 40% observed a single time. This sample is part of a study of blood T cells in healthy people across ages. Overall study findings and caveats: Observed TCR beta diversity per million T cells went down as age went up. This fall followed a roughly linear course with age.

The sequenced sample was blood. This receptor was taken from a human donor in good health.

CDR3 nucleotide sequence: TGTGCCAGCACCCAATGGGGTAGCCTGCAAGAGACCCAGTACTTC. This gives the protein CASTQWGSLQETQYF. This chain joins TRBV2 and TRBJ2-5; D ambiguous. Between the trimmed V and J ends, which lost 7 bases and 2 bases, there was a span of 17 bases. CDR1 is SNHLY and CDR2 is FYNNEI in the germline V gene. The CDR3 is 15 amino acids.